These 3 T cell receptor beta chains came from one sample sequenced in a study of human T cells and chemical hapten exposure. Someone pulled total RNA out of unfractionated whole blood. One entry per CDR3 protein, called by TCRdb with MiXCR from the 5' RACE reads. In the table there are under 150,000 distinct CDR3 sequences, 19% of which are singletons. Receptor source: a human donor in good health.

The genes are TRBV6-5 and TRBJ2-7, with TRBD1 as a possible D gene (5 bases). The germline V and J ends were trimmed by 0 bases and 2 bases, with 11 bases remaining between them. CDR1 MNHEY and CDR2 SVGAGI come from the germline V gene. The CDR3 runs to 15 residues. CDR3 sequence (DNA): TGTGCCAGCAGTTACTCACTACAGGACCCCTACGAGCAGTACTTC. Amino acids: CASSYSLQDPYEQYF.

The CDR3 here is CASSVQTRISGANVLTF. As DNA, the CDR3 is TGTGCCAGCAGCGTTCAAACGCGAATCTCTGGGGCCAACGTCCTGACTTTC. This chain links TRBV9 with TRBJ2-6; D unresolved. The length of the CDR3 is 17 residues. V lost 2 bases to trimming and J lost 0 bases, with 12 bases between them. CDR1 and CDR2 (germline): SGDLS, YYNGEE.

This clonotype was counted between two and nine times. The chain couples TRBV5-4 to TRBJ2-7; 9 bases agree with TRBD1. Per the germline V gene, CDR1 is SGHNT and CDR2 is YYREEE (reference sequence). J was trimmed by 12 bases and V by 3 bases; bases with no gene match: 10. This CDR3 spans 13 amino acids. CDR3 sequence reads: CASSSPGQGRTYF. Here the CDR3 DNA reads TGTGCCAGCAGCTCTCCGGGACAGGGAAGGACGTACTTC.